These 14 T cell receptor beta chains originate from one sample sequenced in a study of T cells after yellow fever vaccination. TCRdb processed the 5' RACE reads anew with MiXCR; each CDR3 protein has one entry. The table includes about 300,000 distinct CDR3 sequences, around 9.3% detected once. Specimen: CD4+ T cells sorted from PBMCs, collected 5 days after the yellow fever booster vaccination. These receptors were collected from a young man who received the YFV17D yellow fever vaccine.

Many counts were recorded for this clonotype. The chain joins TRBV12-3 or TRBV12-4 to TRBJ1-2; D ambiguous. The CDR3 has 15 amino acids. V lost 7 bases to trimming and J lost 3 bases, with 18 bases between them. The CDR3 DNA is TGTGCCAGCACCTATGACCTTTTGCGGTACTATGGCTACACCTTC. The encoded protein is CASTYDLLRYYGYTF.

J is TRBJ2-6 and V is TRBV2, with D tentatively TRBD1 (5 bases). The germline V gene has CDR1 SNHLY and CDR2 FYNNEI. The CDR3 length is 14 residues. V lost 4 bases to trimming and J lost 10 bases, with 14 bases between them. The CDR3 spells CASSAAGYLNVLTF. CDR3 sequence (DNA): TGTGCCAGCAGTGCCGCAGGGTACCTAAACGTCCTGACTTTC.

The chain uses TRBV4-1 and TRBJ1-6; a weak D match, TRBD1 (5 bases). The V gene lost 0 bases and the J gene lost 0 bases, with 24 bases spanning the gap. The CDR3 covers 22 residues. The V gene's germline CDR1 is MGHRA and CDR2 YSYEKL. CDR3 in DNA: TGCGCCAGCAGCCAAGATCCCGGCCGGCAGGGCCGGAGGAGCTCCTATAATTCACCCCTCCACTTT. This sequence encodes CASSQDPGRQGRRSSYNSPLHF.

V is TRBV7-9 and J is TRBJ2-1, with TRBD2 identical over 7 bases. Germline assignment: CDR1 SEHNR and CDR2 FQNEAQ (reference sequence). V gave up 4 bases and J gave up 0 bases; unmatched junction bases: 3. This CDR3 comprises 15 residues. The CDR3 nucleotides read TGTGCCAGCAGCTCGCGGGGGATCTCCTACAATGAGCAGTTCTTC. Amino acids: CASSSRGISYNEQFF.

This clonotype was counted between two and nine times. This chain links TRBV28 with TRBJ1-4; TRBD1 matches 9 bases. Looked up from germline, CDR1 is MDHEN and CDR2 is SYDVKM. This CDR3 region has 14 residues. Germline trimming cut 5 bases from V and 8 bases from J; bases unmatched to any gene: 6. In DNA form, the CDR3 reads TGTGCCAGCAGTAAACAGGGGGCAAGGGAAAAACTGTTTTTT. It encodes CASSKQGAREKLFF.

This chain uses TRBV20-1 with TRBJ1-5; TRBD1 agrees at 7 bases. The junction had 8 bases not matched to a gene; V was cut back by 4 bases and J by 2 bases. The CDR3 has 15 residues. Germline assignment: CDR1 DFQATT and CDR2 SNEGSKA (reference sequence). CDR3 in DNA: TGCAGTGCTATCAGGGGGAATGGGCGCAATCAGCCCCAGCATTTT. It translates to CSAIRGNGRNQPQHF.

This clonotype occurred a few times. The chain recombines TRBV7-2 with TRBJ2-3, with 9 bases identical to TRBD1. The CDR3 loop spans 18 amino acids. Germline CDR1 reads SGHTA; CDR2 reads FQGNSA. V shed 4 bases, J shed 7 bases, and the junction held 18 bases outside the gene matches. CDR3 nucleotide sequence: TGTGCCAGCAGCTCCGGGACAGGGTTTCCTCGATCGGGGAATACGCAGTATTTT. It is translated as CASSSGTGFPRSGNTQYF.

The chain couples TRBV2 to TRBJ2-5; D remains unclear. Trimming stripped 5 bases from V and 1 base from J, with 11 bases between. This CDR3 region has 14 residues. Germline CDR1 and CDR2: SNHLY and FYNNEI. The CDR3, as DNA: TGTGCCAGCAGTTTCCAGAACCTCCAAGAGACCCAGTACTTC. It is translated as CASSFQNLQETQYF.

This clonotype was detected a few times. The chain uses TRBV11-2 and TRBJ1-4; D uncertain. V lost 2 bases and J lost 1, with 5 bases in between. The length of the CDR3 is 14 residues. CDR1 is SGHAT, CDR2 FQNNGV, per germline. CDR3 in DNA: TGTGCCAGCAGCTTACGGCAAACTAATGAAAAACTGTTTTTT. As protein: CASSLRQTNEKLFF.

This clonotype was found a few times. The chain joins TRBV28 to TRBJ2-3, with TRBD2 as a possible D gene (6 bases). Germline V lookup: CDR1 MDHEN, CDR2 SYDVKM. The CDR3 sequence is 12 residues long. The V gene lost 6 bases and the J gene lost 8 bases, with 12 bases spanning the gap. CDR3 residues: CASSLTRGTQYF. The CDR3 DNA sequence: TGTGCCAGCAGCCTGACTAGGGGTACGCAGTATTTT. The full variable domain, rest sourced from reference TRBV28 and TRBJ2-3, is DVKVTQSSRYLVKRTGEKVFLECVQDMDHENMFWYRQDPGLGLRLIYFSYDVKMKEKGDIPEGYSVSREKKERFSLILESASTNQTSMYLCASSLTRGTQYFGPGTRLTVL.

In its sample, this clonotype was seen a few times. The rearrangement joins TRBV7-9 to TRBJ1-2; D might be TRBD1 (5 bases). CDR3 length: 16 amino acids. Germline CDR1 SEHNR, CDR2 FQNEAQ (reference sequence). Trimming stripped 1 base from V and 0 bases from J, with 12 bases between. CDR3 nucleotide sequence: TGTGCCAGCAGCTTAGGGTGGGGGAAGTCTAACTATGGCTACACCTTC. It encodes CASSLGWGKSNYGYTF. Full variable domain (outside the CDR3, taken from reference TRBV7-9 and TRBJ1-2): DTGVSQNPRHKITKRGQNVTFRCDPISEHNRLYWYRQTLGQGPEFLTYFQNEAQLEKSRLLSDRFSAERPKGSFSTLEIQRTEQGDSAMYLCASSLGWGKSNYGYTFGSGTRLTVV.

This clonotype was counted only a few times. The J gene is TRBJ2-7, the V gene TRBV27; the match to TRBD1 covers 7 bases. V lost 0 bases and J lost 5; bases outside the gene matches: 4. Germline CDR1 is MNHEY and CDR2 is SMNVEV (reference sequence). The CDR3 totals 14 residues. The CDR3 DNA is TGTGCCAGCAGTTTATCGAGACAGGGCAACGAGCAGTACTTC. Its protein is CASSLSRQGNEQYF.

This clonotype has a count of ten or more. The chain employs TRBV18 and TRBJ2-2; D not certain. The CDR3 totals 13 residues. Trimming left V 1 base short and J 7 bases short, with 7 bases between. Per germline, CDR1 KGHSH and CDR2 LQKENI. In DNA, the CDR3 is TGTGCCAGCTCACCACAGTCTGTCGGGGAGCTGTTTTTT. Its translation is CASSPQSVGELFF.

The chain uses TRBV3-1 and TRBJ2-7, with TRBD1 as a possible D gene (5 bases). Germline assignment: CDR1 LGHDT and CDR2 YNNKEL (reference sequence). The CDR3 sequence is 14 residues long. V gave up 4 bases and J gave up 4 bases, with 14 bases separating them. CDR3 DNA sequence: TGTGCCAGCAGCCCGAATCGACAGACTTACGAGCAGTACGTC. Protein sequence: CASSPNRQTYEQYV.